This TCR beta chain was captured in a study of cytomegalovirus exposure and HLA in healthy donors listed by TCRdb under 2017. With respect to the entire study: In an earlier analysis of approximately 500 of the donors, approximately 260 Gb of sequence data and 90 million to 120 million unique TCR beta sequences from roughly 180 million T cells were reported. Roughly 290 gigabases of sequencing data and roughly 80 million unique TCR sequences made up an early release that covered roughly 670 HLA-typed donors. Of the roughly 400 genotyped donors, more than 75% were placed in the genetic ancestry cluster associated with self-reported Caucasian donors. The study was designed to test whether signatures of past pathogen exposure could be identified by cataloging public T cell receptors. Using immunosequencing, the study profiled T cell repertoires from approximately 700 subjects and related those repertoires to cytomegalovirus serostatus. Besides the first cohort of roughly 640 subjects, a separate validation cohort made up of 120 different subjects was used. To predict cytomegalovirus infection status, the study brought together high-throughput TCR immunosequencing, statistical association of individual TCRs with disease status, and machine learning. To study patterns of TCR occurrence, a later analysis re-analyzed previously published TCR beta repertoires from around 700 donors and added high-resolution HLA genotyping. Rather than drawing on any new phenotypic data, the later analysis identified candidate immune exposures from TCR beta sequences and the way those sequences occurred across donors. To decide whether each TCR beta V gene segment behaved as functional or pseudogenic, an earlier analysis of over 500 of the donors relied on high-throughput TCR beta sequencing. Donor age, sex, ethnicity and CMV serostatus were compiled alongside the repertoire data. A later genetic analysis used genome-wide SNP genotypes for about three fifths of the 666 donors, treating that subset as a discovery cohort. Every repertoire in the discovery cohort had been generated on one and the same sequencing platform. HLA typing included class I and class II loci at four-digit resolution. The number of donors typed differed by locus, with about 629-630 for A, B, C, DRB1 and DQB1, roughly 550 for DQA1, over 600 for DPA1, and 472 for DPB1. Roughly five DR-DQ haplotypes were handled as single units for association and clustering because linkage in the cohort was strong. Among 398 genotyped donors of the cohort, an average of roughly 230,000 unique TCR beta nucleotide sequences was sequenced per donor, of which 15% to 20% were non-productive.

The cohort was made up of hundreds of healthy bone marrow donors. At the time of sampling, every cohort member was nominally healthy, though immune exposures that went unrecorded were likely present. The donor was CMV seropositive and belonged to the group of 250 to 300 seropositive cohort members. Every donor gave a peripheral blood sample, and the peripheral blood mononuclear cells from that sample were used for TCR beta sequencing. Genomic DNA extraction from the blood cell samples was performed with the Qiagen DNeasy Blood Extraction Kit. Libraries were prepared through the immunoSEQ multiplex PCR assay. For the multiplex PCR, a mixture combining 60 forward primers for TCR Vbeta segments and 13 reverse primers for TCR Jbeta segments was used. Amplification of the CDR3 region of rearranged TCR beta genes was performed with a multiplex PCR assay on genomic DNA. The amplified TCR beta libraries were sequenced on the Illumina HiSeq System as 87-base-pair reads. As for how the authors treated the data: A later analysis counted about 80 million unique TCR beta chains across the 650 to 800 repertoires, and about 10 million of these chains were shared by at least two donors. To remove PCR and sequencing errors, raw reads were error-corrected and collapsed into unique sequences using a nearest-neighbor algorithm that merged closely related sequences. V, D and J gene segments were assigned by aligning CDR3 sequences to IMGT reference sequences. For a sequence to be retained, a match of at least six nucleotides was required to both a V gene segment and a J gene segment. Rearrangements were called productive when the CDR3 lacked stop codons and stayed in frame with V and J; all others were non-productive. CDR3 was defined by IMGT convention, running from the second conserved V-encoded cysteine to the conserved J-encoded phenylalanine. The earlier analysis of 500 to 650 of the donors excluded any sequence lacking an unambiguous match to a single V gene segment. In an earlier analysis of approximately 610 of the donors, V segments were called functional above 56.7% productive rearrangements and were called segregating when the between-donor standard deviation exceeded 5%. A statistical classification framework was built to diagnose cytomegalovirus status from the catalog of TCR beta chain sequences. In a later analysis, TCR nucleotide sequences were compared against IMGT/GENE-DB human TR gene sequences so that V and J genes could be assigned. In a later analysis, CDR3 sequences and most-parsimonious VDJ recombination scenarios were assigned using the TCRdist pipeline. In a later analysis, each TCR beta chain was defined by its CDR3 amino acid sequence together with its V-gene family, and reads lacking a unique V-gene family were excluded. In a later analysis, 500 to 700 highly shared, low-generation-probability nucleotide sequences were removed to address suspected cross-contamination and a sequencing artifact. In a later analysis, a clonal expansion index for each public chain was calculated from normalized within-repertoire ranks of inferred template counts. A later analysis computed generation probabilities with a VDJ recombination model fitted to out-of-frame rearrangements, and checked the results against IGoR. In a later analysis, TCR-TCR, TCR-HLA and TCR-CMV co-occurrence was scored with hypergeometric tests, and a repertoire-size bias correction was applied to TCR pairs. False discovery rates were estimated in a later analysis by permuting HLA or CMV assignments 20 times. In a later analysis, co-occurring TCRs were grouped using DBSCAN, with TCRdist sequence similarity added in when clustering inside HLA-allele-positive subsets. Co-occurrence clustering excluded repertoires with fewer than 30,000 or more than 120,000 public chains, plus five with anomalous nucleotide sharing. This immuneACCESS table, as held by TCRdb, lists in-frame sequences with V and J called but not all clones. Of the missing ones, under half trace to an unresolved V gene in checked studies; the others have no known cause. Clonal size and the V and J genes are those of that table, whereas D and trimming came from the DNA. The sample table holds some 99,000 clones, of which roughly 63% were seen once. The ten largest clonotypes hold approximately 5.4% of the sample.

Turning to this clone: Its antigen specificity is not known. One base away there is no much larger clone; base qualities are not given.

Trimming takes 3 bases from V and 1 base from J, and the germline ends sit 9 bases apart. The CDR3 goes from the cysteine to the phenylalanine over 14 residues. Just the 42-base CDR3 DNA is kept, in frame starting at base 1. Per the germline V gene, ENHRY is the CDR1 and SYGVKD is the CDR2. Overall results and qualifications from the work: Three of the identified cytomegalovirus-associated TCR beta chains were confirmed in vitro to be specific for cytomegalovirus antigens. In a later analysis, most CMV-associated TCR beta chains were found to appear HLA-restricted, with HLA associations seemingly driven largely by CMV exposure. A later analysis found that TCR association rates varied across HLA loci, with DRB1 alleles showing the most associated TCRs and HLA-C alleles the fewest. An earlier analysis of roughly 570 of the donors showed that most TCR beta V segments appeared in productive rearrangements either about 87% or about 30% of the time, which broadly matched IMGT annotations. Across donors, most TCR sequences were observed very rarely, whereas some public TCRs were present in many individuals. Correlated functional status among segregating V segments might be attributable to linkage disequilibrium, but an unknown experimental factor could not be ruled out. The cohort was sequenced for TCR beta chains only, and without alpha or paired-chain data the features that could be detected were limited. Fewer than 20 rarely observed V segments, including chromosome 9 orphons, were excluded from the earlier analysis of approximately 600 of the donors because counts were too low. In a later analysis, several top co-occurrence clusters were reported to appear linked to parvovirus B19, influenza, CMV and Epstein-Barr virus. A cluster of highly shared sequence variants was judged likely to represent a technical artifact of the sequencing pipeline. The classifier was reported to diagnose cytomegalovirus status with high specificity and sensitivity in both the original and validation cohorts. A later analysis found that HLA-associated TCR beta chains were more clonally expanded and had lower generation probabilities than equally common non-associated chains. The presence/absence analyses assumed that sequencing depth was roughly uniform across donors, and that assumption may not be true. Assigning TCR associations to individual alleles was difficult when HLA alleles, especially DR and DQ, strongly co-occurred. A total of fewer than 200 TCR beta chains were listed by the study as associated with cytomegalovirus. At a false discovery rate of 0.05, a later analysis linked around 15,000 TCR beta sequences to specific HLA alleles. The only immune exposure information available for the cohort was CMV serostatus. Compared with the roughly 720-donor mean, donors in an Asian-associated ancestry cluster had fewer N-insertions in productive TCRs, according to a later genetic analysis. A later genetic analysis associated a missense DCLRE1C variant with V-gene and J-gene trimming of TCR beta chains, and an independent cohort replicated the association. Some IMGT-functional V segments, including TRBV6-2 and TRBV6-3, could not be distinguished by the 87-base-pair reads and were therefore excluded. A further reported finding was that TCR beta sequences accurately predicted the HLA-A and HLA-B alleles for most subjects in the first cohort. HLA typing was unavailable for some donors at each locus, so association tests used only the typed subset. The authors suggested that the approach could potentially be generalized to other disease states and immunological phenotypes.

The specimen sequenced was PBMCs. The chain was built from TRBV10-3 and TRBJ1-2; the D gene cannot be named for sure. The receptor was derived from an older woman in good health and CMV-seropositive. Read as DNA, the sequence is TGTGCCATCAGTGAAGGGAGTAGTAACTATGGCTACACCTTC. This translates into CAISEGSSNYGYTF.